What follows is one T cell receptor beta chain and its context. What it binds is unknown. The data were obtained in a study of CD8 T cells in ankylosing spondylitis. TCRdb re-analysed the 5' RACE reads in MiXCR, keeping a single row per CDR3 protein. Among 230,000 or so distinct CDR3 sequences listed, 20% to 30% were seen once. The germline V and J ends were trimmed by 0 bases and 7 bases, with 9 bases remaining between them. Germline CDR1 is SQVTM and CDR2 is ANQGSEA. The CDR3 sequence is 13 residues long. Broader study findings: Ankylosing spondylitis blood appeared to be characterized by a TCR beta motif of several highly homologous variants. Clones tied to disease were said to be significantly enriched in matched ankylosing spondylitis synovial fluid.

The sequence was obtained from a male donor with ankylosing spondylitis or in good health (not recorded which). Sequencing input: blood, either unsorted or a sorted T cell fraction (not recorded which). The V and J genes are TRBV29-1 and TRBJ1-4; D remains unclear. Written as DNA, the CDR3 is TGCAGCGTTGAAGAGGGGAGGAGTGAAAAACTGTTTTTT. Its translation is CSVEEGRSEKLFF. The full variable domain, its missing parts supplied by reference TRBV29-1 and TRBJ1-4, is SAVISQKPSRDICQRGTSLTIQCQVDSQVTMMFWYRQQPGQSLTLIATANQGSEATYESGFVIDKFPISRPNLTFSTLTVSNMSPEDSSIYLCSVEEGRSEKLFFGSGTQLSVL.